The present T cell receptor beta chain was sequenced within a study of blood T cell repertoires in COVID-19. Study overall: Both acute and convalescent COVID-19 samples were obtained from the United States, Italy and Spain. The analysed material was cDNA or gDNA that came from T cells, B-cell-depleted T cells, or PBMCs.

V lost 3 bases to trimming and J lost 11 bases, with 16 bases between them. The CDR3 runs to 13 residues. CDR1 is LGHDT and CDR2 is YNNKEL in the germline V gene (reference sequence). Under the authors' procedure: How many nucleated cells were present was estimated from reference gene primer amplification. Assay used: immunoSEQ multiplex PCR; TCRdb lists only in-frame clones, some missing. V, J and clone size are taken as reported in that table, and D and trimming were inferred from the DNA itself. The sample has some 50,000 clones; 80% to 90% are singletons. Sequencing input: peripheral blood. V usage is TRBV3-1 (or the pseudogene TRBV3-2) and J usage is TRBJ1-1, with D possibly being TRBD1 (6 bases). The receptor was derived from a human donor in a cohort sampled during active COVID-19. The CDR3 protein is CASSHLGTSDAFF. CDR3 DNA sequence: TGTGCCAGCAGCCACCTGGGGACATCCGACGCTTTCTTT.